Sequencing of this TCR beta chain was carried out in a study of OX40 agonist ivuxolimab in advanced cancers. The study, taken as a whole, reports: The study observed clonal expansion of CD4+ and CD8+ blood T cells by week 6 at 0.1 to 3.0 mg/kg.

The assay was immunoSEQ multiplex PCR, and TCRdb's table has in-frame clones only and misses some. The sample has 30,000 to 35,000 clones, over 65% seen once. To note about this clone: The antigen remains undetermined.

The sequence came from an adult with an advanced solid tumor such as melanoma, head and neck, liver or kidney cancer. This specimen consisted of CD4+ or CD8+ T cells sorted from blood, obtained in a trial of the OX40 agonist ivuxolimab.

Written as DNA, the CDR3 is TGTGCCAGCAGCTTAGGGACAGGGGGTGAAGCTTTCTTT. This translates into CASSLGTGGEAFF. The chain is built from TRBV9 and TRBJ1-1; 11 nucleotides match TRBD1. CDR3 length: 13 amino acids. Trimming took 4 bases from V and 7 from J; bases not matched to a gene: 3. Per the germline V gene, CDR1 is SGDLS and CDR2 is YYNGEE.